The rows below give T cell receptor beta chains drawn from one sample of a study of cytomegalovirus exposure and HLA in healthy donors. The method was immunoSEQ multiplex PCR; TCRdb's version includes in-frame clones alone and lacks a portion of them. Of some 140,000 clones detected, 79% appear once; the ten largest clones hold roughly 1%. The sample taken for sequencing was PBMCs. The receptors stem from a man aged 18 to 29 in good health and CMV-seronegative. CDR3s include the opening cysteine and the closing phenylalanine or tryptophan. A D gene is named only where the DNA matches it firmly. For some rows the clone size is stated as once, few or many, or as a class when expanded; others skip it.

d_gene: .
v_gene: TRBV4-2
abundance: .
j_gene: TRBJ1-1
CDR3nt: TGTGCCAGCAGCCAAGGACGGCTGGGCCCAGAAGCTTTCTTT
CDR3aa: CASSQGRLGPEAFF

d_gene: .
v_gene: TRBV27
abundance: .
j_gene: TRBJ1-2
CDR3nt: TGTGCCAGCAGTTTATCACAGGGCTTGGGCTATGGCTACACCTTC
CDR3aa: CASSLSQGLGYGYTF

d_gene: .
v_gene: TRBV27
abundance: .
j_gene: TRBJ2-5
CDR3nt: TGTGCCAGCAGTCCCAGGGCGGGGGCCTTGGAGACCCAGTACTTC
CDR3aa: CASSPRAGALETQYF

d_gene: TRBD1
v_gene: TRBV19
abundance: .
j_gene: TRBJ2-5
CDR3nt: TGTGCCAGTAGTATGGACAGGGAGACCCAGTACTTC
CDR3aa: CASSMDRETQYF

d_gene: TRBD1
v_gene: TRBV10-2
abundance: .
j_gene: TRBJ2-5
CDR3nt: TGCGCCAGCTGGACAGGGGAAGAGACCCAGTACTTC
CDR3aa: CASWTGEETQYF

d_gene: TRBD1
v_gene: TRBV5-3
abundance: .
j_gene: TRBJ1-5
CDR3nt: TGTGCCAGAAGCTTAGTAAACCCCCAGGGGGGTCCTTATAGCAATCAGCCCCAGCATTTT
CDR3aa: CARSLVNPQGGPYSNQPQHF

d_gene: .
v_gene: TRBV4-3
abundance: .
j_gene: TRBJ2-2
CDR3nt: TGCGCCAGCAGCCAAGAGGGGAGGAACACCGAGGAGCTGTTTTTT
CDR3aa: CASSQEGRNTEELFF

d_gene: TRBD1
v_gene: TRBV7-9
abundance: once
j_gene: TRBJ1-2
CDR3nt: TGTGCCAGCAGCTTAACCCCAGGGGGTAATGGCTACACCTTC
CDR3aa: CASSLTPGGNGYTF

d_gene: .
v_gene: TRBV7-2
abundance: .
j_gene: TRBJ1-1
CDR3nt: TGTGCCAGCAGCTTAGGTCCCGAGACTGAAGCTTTCTTT
CDR3aa: CASSLGPETEAFF

d_gene: TRBD1
v_gene: TRBV27
abundance: .
j_gene: TRBJ2-2
CDR3nt: TGTGCCAGCAGTTCGGTGGGACAGACGAACACCGGGGAGCTGTTTTTT
CDR3aa: CASSSVGQTNTGELFF

d_gene: TRBD1
v_gene: TRBV9
abundance: .
j_gene: TRBJ1-1
CDR3nt: TGTGCCAGCAGCGTATTGGACAGGGACCGTGAAGCTTTCTTT
CDR3aa: CASSVLDRDREAFF

d_gene: .
v_gene: TRBV6-5
abundance: few
j_gene: TRBJ1-1
CDR3nt: TGTGCCAGCAGTTTCAGCGGGGAGGAAGCTTTCTTT
CDR3aa: CASSFSGEEAFF

d_gene: .
v_gene: TRBV5-1
abundance: .
j_gene: TRBJ1-2
CDR3nt: TGCGCCAGCAGCCCCTCCGGAGGGGCTAACTATGGCTACACCTTC
CDR3aa: CASSPSGGANYGYTF

d_gene: TRBD1
v_gene: TRBV25-1
abundance: .
j_gene: TRBJ2-2
CDR3nt: TGTGCCAGCAGTAAGGACAGGGAGCTTGACGCGAACACCGGGGAGCTGTTTTTT
CDR3aa: CASSKDRELDANTGELFF

d_gene: .
v_gene: TRBV14
abundance: .
j_gene: TRBJ2-5
CDR3nt: TGTGCCAGCGGACCCCGTTCCGCCCGGGGGGAGACCCAGTACTTC
CDR3aa: CASGPRSARGETQYF

d_gene: .
v_gene: TRBV9
abundance: once
j_gene: TRBJ2-3
CDR3nt: TGTGCCAGCAGCGTCGGGACAGATACGCAGTATTTT
CDR3aa: CASSVGTDTQYF

d_gene: TRBD1
v_gene: TRBV10-3
abundance: .
j_gene: TRBJ1-5
CDR3nt: TGTGCCACCCGATCTCCTTCGGGACAGGGATTTCAGCCCCAGCATTTT
CDR3aa: CATRSPSGQGFQPQHF

d_gene: TRBD1
v_gene: TRBV10-3
abundance: few
j_gene: TRBJ1-2
CDR3nt: TGTGCCATCAAGGGGGCAGGGGGCGTCGGTGATGACTATGGCTACACCTTC
CDR3aa: CAIKGAGGVGDDYGYTF

d_gene: .
v_gene: TRBV4-1
abundance: .
j_gene: TRBJ1-2
CDR3nt: TGCGCCAGCAGCCAGGCGCAGGCCAATCCTTATGGCTACACCTTC
CDR3aa: CASSQAQANPYGYTF

d_gene: TRBD1
v_gene: TRBV19
abundance: .
j_gene: TRBJ2-7
CDR3nt: TGTGCCAGTAAACCGGGACAGGGGTCTTCCTACGAGCAGTACTTC
CDR3aa: CASKPGQGSSYEQYF

d_gene: .
v_gene: TRBV6-5
abundance: .
j_gene: TRBJ2-7
CDR3nt: TGTGCCAGTGGCTTAACCAGGGGATACGAGCAGTACTTC
CDR3aa: CASGLTRGYEQYF

d_gene: .
v_gene: TRBV13
abundance: .
j_gene: TRBJ2-5
CDR3nt: TGTGCCAGCAGCTTAGCCCGGGGTGGTGAGACCCAGTACTTC
CDR3aa: CASSLARGGETQYF

d_gene: TRBD1
v_gene: TRBV7-6
abundance: .
j_gene: TRBJ1-2
CDR3nt: TGTGCCAGCAGCATACAACGGACAGGGGCCCGTGGCTACACCTTC
CDR3aa: CASSIQRTGARGYTF

d_gene: .
v_gene: TRBV7-8
abundance: once
j_gene: TRBJ1-1
CDR3nt: TGTGCCAGCAGCCCCCGACAGTGTGAAGCTTTCTTT
CDR3aa: CASSPRQCEAFF

d_gene: TRBD1
v_gene: TRBV11-1
abundance: once
j_gene: TRBJ2-5
CDR3nt: TGTGCCAGCAGCTTAGCTTGGACAGGGGGCATAGAGACCCAGTACTTC
CDR3aa: CASSLAWTGGIETQYF

d_gene: .
v_gene: TRBV7-9
abundance: few
j_gene: TRBJ2-5
CDR3nt: TGTGCCAGCACTTATGACAAGTACCAAGAGACCCAGTACTTC
CDR3aa: CASTYDKYQETQYF

d_gene: .
v_gene: TRBV28
abundance: .
j_gene: TRBJ1-5
CDR3nt: TGTGCCAGCAGTTTAGGAGTTCGGTCTCAGCCCCAGCATTTT
CDR3aa: CASSLGVRSQPQHF

d_gene: .
v_gene: TRBV6-5
abundance: few
j_gene: TRBJ2-4
CDR3nt: TGTGCCAGCAGCTCCACAGGGAAGGGCATTCAGTACTTC
CDR3aa: CASSSTGKGIQYF

d_gene: .
v_gene: TRBV19
abundance: once
j_gene: TRBJ2-1
CDR3nt: TGTGCCAGTAGTATCGACAAGAGCTCCTACAATGAGCAGTTCTTC
CDR3aa: CASSIDKSSYNEQFF

d_gene: TRBD1
v_gene: TRBV7-2
abundance: once
j_gene: TRBJ1-4
CDR3nt: TGTGCCAGCAGCAAGCTACCCGGGACAGAAGATGAAAAACTGTTTTTT
CDR3aa: CASSKLPGTEDEKLFF

d_gene: .
v_gene: TRBV7-2
abundance: .
j_gene: TRBJ2-7
CDR3nt: TGTGCCAGCAGCTCACTACCCTACGAGCAGTACTTC
CDR3aa: CASSSLPYEQYF

d_gene: .
v_gene: TRBV7-9
abundance: .
j_gene: TRBJ1-2
CDR3nt: TGTGCCACCTCGGGAGGTTCCTATGGCTACACCTTC
CDR3aa: CATSGGSYGYTF

d_gene: TRBD1
v_gene: TRBV10-3
abundance: .
j_gene: TRBJ2-1
CDR3nt: TGTGCCATCAGTGAGTTACAGGGGGCCTACAATGAGCAGTTCTTC
CDR3aa: CAISELQGAYNEQFF

d_gene: .
v_gene: TRBV9
abundance: .
j_gene: TRBJ1-3
CDR3nt: TGTGCCAGCAGCGAAGAATCAACAGGGTACACCATATATTTT
CDR3aa: CASSEESTGYTIYF

d_gene: TRBD1
v_gene: TRBV5-1
abundance: .
j_gene: TRBJ2-3
CDR3nt: TGCGCCAGCAGCGATTCCCTAGGGACAGGCGGGGCTACAGATACGCAGTATTTT
CDR3aa: CASSDSLGTGGATDTQYF

d_gene: TRBD2
v_gene: TRBV2
abundance: .
j_gene: TRBJ2-7
CDR3nt: TGTGCCAGCAGGGCGGGGGGGGGTCCCTACGAGCAGTACTTC
CDR3aa: CASRAGGGPYEQYF

d_gene: TRBD1
v_gene: TRBV19
abundance: .
j_gene: TRBJ1-4
CDR3nt: TGTGCCAGTAGTATGGGACAGGGGGCTGAAAAACTGTTTTTT
CDR3aa: CASSMGQGAEKLFF

d_gene: TRBD1
v_gene: TRBV6-5
abundance: .
j_gene: TRBJ1-6
CDR3nt: TGTGCCAGCAGTCCGAGACAGGGGAGGCCCCTCCACTTT
CDR3aa: CASSPRQGRPLHF

d_gene: .
v_gene: TRBV27
abundance: .
j_gene: TRBJ2-3
CDR3nt: TGTGCCAGCAGTACCGGGACTTTCACAGATACGCAGTATTTT
CDR3aa: CASSTGTFTDTQYF

d_gene: .
v_gene: TRBV15
abundance: .
j_gene: TRBJ1-1
CDR3nt: TGTGCCACCAGCAGAGACCGCCTTTTCAGGGAAGCTTTCTTT
CDR3aa: CATSRDRLFREAFF

d_gene: .
v_gene: TRBV5-1
abundance: .
j_gene: TRBJ1-4
CDR3nt: TGCGCCAGCAGCTTGGATGCGGGACGGAGGTTGACTAATGAAAAACTGTTTTTT
CDR3aa: CASSLDAGRRLTNEKLFF

d_gene: .
v_gene: TRBV4-1
abundance: .
j_gene: TRBJ2-7
CDR3nt: TGCGCCAGCAGCCAAGTCCCCGGAGCCTACGAGCAGTACTTC
CDR3aa: CASSQVPGAYEQYF

d_gene: .
v_gene: TRBV29-1
abundance: .
j_gene: TRBJ1-2
CDR3nt: TGCAGCGTTGTATCTGGGCCCGTGGACTATGGCTACACCTTC
CDR3aa: CSVVSGPVDYGYTF

d_gene: TRBD1
v_gene: TRBV5-8
abundance: .
j_gene: TRBJ1-4
CDR3nt: TGTGCCAGCAGCTTGACCGGGACAGGTCATGAAAAACTGTTTTTT
CDR3aa: CASSLTGTGHEKLFF

d_gene: .
v_gene: TRBV5-1
abundance: .
j_gene: TRBJ2-2
CDR3nt: TGCGCCAGCAGCGCAGGGGTCCCGAACACCGGGGAGCTGTTTTTT
CDR3aa: CASSAGVPNTGELFF

d_gene: TRBD1
v_gene: TRBV6-1
abundance: .
j_gene: TRBJ2-7
CDR3nt: TGTGCCAGCAGTGATTCCCGAGACAGGGCTACCTACGAGCAGTACTTC
CDR3aa: CASSDSRDRATYEQYF

d_gene: .
v_gene: TRBV27
abundance: .
j_gene: TRBJ2-7
CDR3nt: TGTGCCAGCAGTTTAGGAGGGTCGTACGAGCAGTACTTC
CDR3aa: CASSLGGSYEQYF

d_gene: .
v_gene: TRBV5-1
abundance: .
j_gene: TRBJ1-2
CDR3nt: TGCGCCAGCCGCGTCGCGGACAGCAACTATGGCTACACCTTC
CDR3aa: CASRVADSNYGYTF

d_gene: TRBD1
v_gene: TRBV5-1
abundance: .
j_gene: TRBJ2-3
CDR3nt: TGCGCCAGCAGCAGACAGGGCCATAGCACAGATACGCAGTATTTT
CDR3aa: CASSRQGHSTDTQYF

d_gene: TRBD1
v_gene: TRBV2
abundance: once
j_gene: TRBJ1-2
CDR3nt: TGTGCCAGCAGTGAAGCCGGGACAGCTGGCTACACCTTC
CDR3aa: CASSEAGTAGYTF

d_gene: .
v_gene: TRBV7-8
abundance: .
j_gene: TRBJ2-1
CDR3nt: TGTGCCAGCAGCTTAGCACCCCGCAGTGAGCAGTTCTTC
CDR3aa: CASSLAPRSEQFF

d_gene: .
v_gene: TRBV28
abundance: .
j_gene: TRBJ1-5
CDR3nt: TGTGCCAGCAGCCAAGGGGATCAGCCCCAGCATTTT
CDR3aa: CASSQGDQPQHF